The sequence of this T cell receptor (beta chain) was determined in a study of T-cell reconstitution after alpha-beta-depleted transplantation in children. This clonotype was counted many times. Its matching antigen is unknown. Unique molecular identifiers tagged the TCRbeta library. TCRdb re-analysed the PCR reads in MiXCR, keeping a single row per CDR3 protein. The data show hundreds of thousands of distinct CDR3 sequences, with less than 20% seen just once and approximately 5% held by the top ten. Study conclusions and caveats: Counts and diversity of T cells one year after transplant came mostly from newly produced T cells.

The source material was PBMCs, mostly from graft donor cells, sampled 360 days after TCRalphabeta/CD19-depleted stem cell transplant. The receptor was derived from a male patient between 10 and 17 years old who had a stem cell transplant for acute lymphoblastic leukemia, so the T cells may come from the graft donor.

CDR3 in amino acids: CASSLRPRNGELFF. CDR3 nucleotides: TGTGCCAGCAGTTTACGCCCCAGAAACGGGGAGCTGTTTTTT. The chain uses TRBV12-3 or TRBV12-4 and TRBJ2-2; no definite D call. Deletions cut 2 bases from V and 7 bases from J, with 11 bases between. CDR3 length: 14 residues.